This record covers a single T cell receptor (beta chain). Here immunoSEQ multiplex PCR was the method, and the copy in TCRdb shows in-frame clones only, minus some. The table has approximately 330,000 clones, approximately 88% seen once. Patients in Seattle were enrolled during active infection, then followed longitudinally. This record belongs to a study of blood T cell repertoires in COVID-19. This CDR3 region has 16 residues. The J segment lost 6 bases and the V segment lost 1 base, leaving 7 bases of the junction unmatched. Germline values: CDR1 KGHSH, CDR2 LQKENI. The sequencing sample was made of peripheral blood. The rearrangement uses TRBV18 and TRBJ2-2; TRBD1 matches 8 bases. The clonotype comes from a young man with COVID-19, enrolled during active disease. In nucleotides, the CDR3 is TGTGCCAGCTCACCACTCATGGACAGGGTGGCCGGGGAGCTGTTTTTT. Protein sequence: CASSPLMDRVAGELFF.